The subject of this entry is one TCR beta chain. The antigen it recognizes is unknown. Base quality data are lacking; no much larger clone is found one base away. The same CDR3 also results from other DNA sequences found in this sample. Using the deep immunoSEQ assay, TCR CDR3 regions were amplified from genomic DNA by multiplex PCR. For each cell subset, the extracted genomic DNA was distributed evenly across all wells of several immunoSEQ 96-well plates, and each plate served as one replicate. For sorted subsets, about 0.2 ug genomic DNA, equal to tens of thousands of T cell genomes, was loaded into each replicate PCR. Purified libraries were quantified with a Qubit 3.0 fluorometer, sized on a Bioanalyzer 2100, and re-quantified with the KAPA Library Quantification kit. Every immunoSEQ 96-well plate was sequenced on a dedicated single-read 150-cycle Illumina NextSeq 550 flow cell. The authors' pipeline ran thus. Because the immunoSEQ output included only junctional sequences and no quality scores, the filtering could not be the same as the filtering used for full-length reads. Sequences were annotated with PyIR, a Python wrapper for IgBLAST v1.9, and V/J genes and CDR3 were assigned using IMGT germline references. Reads were removed for weak V/J assignments (E-value above 1e-6), missing CDR3, stop codons, out-of-frame junctions, or ambiguous translated residues. A V3J clonotype was defined by an identical inferred V gene, J gene, and CDR3 amino acid sequence. To compute the percentage overlap between repertoires, the number of shared unique clonotypes was divided by the size of the smaller repertoire. Three approaches were used to assess repertoire richness: RTK rarefaction, the Chao1 estimator, and Recon v2.1 estimates of unobserved clonotypes. For all TCRbeta clonotypes obtained by the gDNA method from four donors, generation probabilities were computed with OLGA. The source is immuneACCESS, and TCRdb retained only in-frame sequences with V and J called. Part of the clones is not carried over; for the studies checked, unresolved V genes explain less than half of this, and the remainder is unexplained. V, J and clone size derive from that table, while D and trimming were established from the DNA sequence. This sample has over 2,000,000 clones in its table, and about 94% of those were observed once. The ten top clones hold around 1.7% of the sample.

The sample belongs to a study of shared clonotypes between healthy human individuals (TCRdb year 2020). Broadly, across the study: A couple of women and three men aged 18 to 49 years were included in the cohort. Each donor's leukapheresis produced roughly between roughly 0.85 and 10 billion PBMCs. For each donor, CD4 naive and CD4 memory were each run on three plates, CD8 naive on two plates, and CD8 memory on one plate. To increase sequencing depth and limit assay-specific biases, TCR repertoire library preparation and sequencing were carried out by different laboratories using diverse techniques. To estimate repertoire size and how much clonotypes are shared between individuals, the study performed deep sequencing of blood TCR repertoires from a handful of healthy adults.

CDR1 and CDR2 are drawn from the germline V gene: MGHRA, YSYEKL. From its cysteine to its phenylalanine, the CDR3 spans 14 amino acids. Kept here is only the CDR3 DNA, which spans 42 bases and is read in frame from base 1. The V end loses 1 base and the J end loses 4 bases, and a stretch of 8 bases separates them. Study-wide conclusions, independent of this receptor: Compared with non-shared clonotypes, clonotypes shared by all four sorted-subset donors had higher generation probabilities. Sharing across several donors was observed for roughly 5% of naive CD4, less than 4% of naive CD8, around 2.5% of memory CD4, and around 0.4% of memory CD8 clonotypes. Because the study included a small number of donors, the genetic and exposure-history diversity represented was limited. Incomplete sequencing was indicated by rarefaction of sorted-subset datasets, despite the large sequencing depth. Larger estimated clonotype richness was generally found for naive subsets than for memory subsets. Based on pairwise subsampling, the degree of clonotype sharing among donors was expected to be affected by sequencing depth. Sampling was restricted to blood, and TCR repertoires in tissue are likely to differ from TCR repertoires in blood.

CD8 naive samples were CD45RO-negative cells positively selected for CCR7, giving a CD45RA+CCR7+ population that excluded TemRA cells. The donors were healthy, HIV-negative adults with no recently reported acute infections or vaccinations. Every donor was a Caucasian adult living in Nashville, Tennessee, USA. After blood collection by leukapheresis, PBMCs were isolated using Ficoll-Histopaque density gradient centrifugation and then cryopreserved in the vapor phase of liquid nitrogen. Purity and quantity of every magnetically sorted T cell population were checked by analytical flow cytometry. Each sorted fraction had its genomic DNA isolated and then quantified by UV absorbance on a Nanodrop 2000c.

The chain employs TRBV4-1 and TRBJ1-5, with a weak D call of TRBD1 (6 bases match). Material: naive CD8+ T cells from PBMCs. The sample's cell subset or site, from its label and the paper: CD45RA+CCR7+. The origin of this receptor is a young man in good health. Some clones in this sample may be carry-over from other donors' samples. For the CDR3, the sequence is CASSQVTGNQPQHF. At the DNA level, the sequence is TGCGCCAGCAGCCAAGTCACAGGGAATCAGCCCCAGCATTTT.